Presented here are 15 T cell receptor beta chains from one specimen sequenced in a study of T cell changes during pregnancy in multiple sclerosis. Libraries were prepared by immunoSEQ multiplex PCR; TCRdb keeps only in-frame clonotypes and omits some of them. There are over 55,000 clones in the sample; about 87% occur only once, and 5.3% lies in the top ten. Material: peripheral blood from another person, used as feeder cells. These receptors originate from a human donor whose cells served as feeder cells for cultures in a pregnancy study.

The V gene is TRBV6-4, the J gene TRBJ2-2, with a weak D call TRBD2 (5 bases). Germline CDR1 is MRHNA and CDR2 is SNTAGT. CDR3 length: 14 amino acids. V gave up 6 bases and J gave up 0 bases, with 8 bases separating them. CDR3 amino acids: CASRRESNTGELFF. The CDR3, as DNA: TGTGCCAGCAGAAGGGAGTCGAACACCGGGGAGCTGTTTTTT.

This clone appeared once. The J gene is TRBJ2-3, the V gene TRBV19; tentative D call: TRBD2 (6 bases). This CDR3 is 17 amino acids long. In germline, CDR1 is LNHDA, CDR2 SQIVND (reference sequence). V lost 5 bases and J 0 bases, leaving 18 bases between the germline ends. The CDR3 nucleotides read TGTGCCAGTAGTCCCCGGGGGAGGCCAGGGAGCACAGATACGCAGTATTTT. Residues: CASSPRGRPGSTDTQYF. Full variable domain (remainder filled in from reference TRBV19 and TRBJ2-3): DGGITQSPKYLFRKEGQNVTLSCEQNLNHDAMYWYRQDPGQGLRLIYYSQIVNDFQKGDIAEGYSVSREKKESFPLTVTSAQKNPTAFYLCASSPRGRPGSTDTQYFGPGTRLTVL.

The chain is built from TRBV28 and TRBJ2-7, with TRBD2 identical over 7 bases. Germline CDR1 is MDHEN and CDR2 is SYDVKM. V lost 5 bases to trimming and J lost 2 bases; unmatched junction nucleotides: 15. The CDR3 is 17 residues long. CDR3 nucleotide sequence: TGTGCCAGCAGTCCTGCCACCGCAGGGACTATCACCTACGAGCAGTACTTC. It is translated as CASSPATAGTITYEQYF.

The rearrangement links TRBV18 to TRBJ2-2; D may correspond to TRBD1 or TRBD2 (5 bases each). The CDR3 has 16 residues. V lost 6 bases and J lost 5, with 19 bases in between. Germline lookup yields CDR1 KGHSH and CDR2 LQKENI. For the CDR3, the DNA is TGTGCCAGCTCGGGTGCCGGGGCCCCAGGGACCGGGGAGCTGTTTTTT. The encoded protein is CASSGAGAPGTGELFF. The full variable domain, its missing parts supplied by reference TRBV18 and TRBJ2-2, is NAGVMQNPRHLVRRRGQEARLRCSPMKGHSHVYWYRQLPEEGLKFMVYLQKENIIDESGMPKERFSAEFPKEGPSILRIQQVVRGDSAAYFCASSGAGAPGTGELFFGEGSRLTVL.

The chain carries TRBV28 and TRBJ2-7; 10 bases line up with TRBD2. Germline V gene sequence: CDR1 MDHEN, CDR2 SYDVKM. CDR3 length: 13 residues. V lost 8 bases to trimming and J lost 2 bases; unmatched junction nucleotides: 3. The CDR3 spells CASHSGRAYEQYF. DNA for the CDR3: TGTGCCAGCCACAGCGGGAGGGCCTACGAGCAGTACTTC.

The genes are TRBV7-9 and TRBJ2-7; maybe TRBD2 (6 bases). The CDR3 spans 14 residues. The germline V gene has CDR1 SEHNR and CDR2 FQNEAQ (reference sequence). V lost 2 bases, J lost 2 bases, and 10 bases lay in between. The CDR3 loop reads CASSLLGGTYEQYF. The CDR3 DNA sequence: TGTGCCAGCAGCTTATTGGGGGGAACCTACGAGCAGTACTTC.

The chain links TRBV10-3 to TRBJ2-1; tentatively, D is TRBD2 (6 bases). The germline V and J ends were trimmed by 3 bases and 10 bases, with 10 bases remaining between them. CDR3 length: 12 residues. Per germline, CDR1 ENHRY and CDR2 SYGVKD. The CDR3 sequence: CAISDGGWEQFF. The CDR3 coding sequence is TGTGCCATCAGTGACGGAGGGTGGGAGCAGTTCTTC.

V and J are TRBV5-1 and TRBJ2-5, with D maybe TRBD2 (6 bases). This CDR3 comprises 14 residues. V gave up 0 bases and J gave up 2 bases, with 8 bases separating them. Germline V gene sequence: CDR1 SGHRS, CDR2 YFSETQ. DNA of the CDR3: TGCGCCAGCAGCTTGGAGGCGGGACAAGAGACCCAGTACTTC. Its protein is CASSLEAGQETQYF.

The chain couples TRBV29-1 to TRBJ2-5, with D uncertain. Germline CDR1 reads SQVTM; CDR2 reads ANQGSEA. The CDR3 runs 11 residues. Trimming left V 5 bases short and J 5 bases short, with 9 bases between. The DNA for the CDR3 is TGCAGCGTTTCCCTTGGGGAGACCCAGTACTTC. Its protein is CSVSLGETQYF. The full variable domain, rest sourced from reference TRBV29-1 and TRBJ2-5, is SAVISQKPSRDICQRGTSLTIQCQVDSQVTMMFWYRQQPGQSLTLIATANQGSEATYESGFVIDKFPISRPNLTFSTLTVSNMSPEDSSIYLCSVSLGETQYFGPGTRLLVL.

The chain employs TRBV10-3 and TRBJ2-1; TRBD1 aligns across 8 bases. The CDR3 extends over 14 amino acids. In germline, CDR1 is ENHRY, CDR2 SYGVKD. V gave up 11 bases and J gave up 1 base; unmatched junction bases: 7. CDR3 residues: CASTGQESYNEQFF. The CDR3 DNA reads as TGTGCCTCCACGGGACAGGAGTCCTACAATGAGCAGTTCTTC.

CDR3 region: CASSSTPSPYGYTF. DNA of the CDR3: TGTGCCAGCAGCTCGACGCCCTCCCCTTATGGCTACACCTTC. The V gene is TRBV7-2, the J gene TRBJ1-2, with D uncertain. Trimming shortened V by 4 bases and J by 5 bases, and 14 bases separated the two germline ends. CDR3 length: 14 amino acids. CDR1 SGHTA and CDR2 FQGNSA come from the germline V gene.

The rearrangement uses TRBV5-1 and TRBJ2-1, with no clear D. Germline values: CDR1 SGHRS, CDR2 YFSETQ. The V end was cut by 0 bases, the J end by 6 bases, with 13 bases between. This CDR3 spans 15 amino acids. CDR3 sequence: CASSLGGNTGNEQFF. The CDR3 DNA is TGCGCCAGCAGCTTGGGTGGTAACACGGGCAATGAGCAGTTCTTC.

J is TRBJ1-1 and V is TRBV27, with a possible D match to TRBD1 (5 bases). The V gene's germline CDR1 is MNHEY and CDR2 SMNVEV (reference sequence). Trimming removed 2 bases at V and 0 bases at J, with 7 bases between. The CDR3 runs to 14 residues. The CDR3 DNA follows: TGTGCCAGCAGTTTAGGGGCCTTGAACACTGAAGCTTTCTTT. It codes for CASSLGALNTEAFF.

CDR3 region: CASSSTGFYEQYF. CDR3 nucleotides: TGTGCCAGCAGTTCTACAGGATTTTACGAGCAGTACTTC. The rearrangement joins TRBV7-6 to TRBJ2-7; possibly TRBD1 for D (5 bases). There are 13 residues in the CDR3. Trimming removed 6 bases at V and 4 bases at J, with 13 bases between. The germline CDR1 and CDR2 sequences are SGHVS and FNYEAQ.

Comment on this clone: Other DNA sequences within the sample encode an identical CDR3. V is TRBV6-5 and J is TRBJ2-2; 8 bases are shared with TRBD2. The CDR3 totals 15 residues. The V gene end was trimmed by 4 bases and the J gene end by 8 bases; junction bases not matched to a gene: 9. Germline V CDR1 and CDR2: MNHEY, SVGAGI. CDR3 in DNA: TGTGCCAGCAGTTCGGGGGGGGGCGCGGGGGGGGAGCTGTTTTTT. Residues: CASSSGGGAGGELFF.